What follows are 24 T cell receptor beta chains derived from one specimen sequenced in a study of CD8 T cells in Susac syndrome. With random hexamers, reverse transcription was performed on about 0.45 to 1 ug of RNA. MiXCR, applied by TCRdb to the immunoSEQ multiplex PCR reads, yields one record per CDR3 protein. The table lists 100,000 to 150,000 distinct CDR3 sequences, around 94% of them singletons. The source material was CD8+ T cells from PBMCs. The receptors derive from a human donor with Susac syndrome.

The chain couples TRBV6-5 to TRBJ2-7; 8 bases agree with TRBD1. Germline lookup yields CDR1 MNHEY and CDR2 SVGAGI. The length of the CDR3 is 14 residues. V lost 5 bases to trimming and J lost 3 bases; unmatched junction nucleotides: 6. Here the CDR3 reads CASSMDRVGYEQYF. Here the CDR3 DNA reads TGTGCCAGCAGTATGGACAGGGTCGGCTACGAGCAGTACTTC.

This clonotype was counted only a few times. This rearrangement joins TRBV4-1 to TRBJ2-7; D tentatively reads TRBD1 or TRBD2 (5 bases each). V lost 5 bases, J lost 2 bases, and 13 bases lay in between. The CDR3 contains 14 residues. Germline CDR1 is MGHRA and CDR2 is YSYEKL. The CDR3 DNA is TGCGCCAGCAGCGACACCGGGACCACCTACGAGCAGTACTTC. This encodes CASSDTGTTYEQYF.

The V and J genes are TRBV9 and TRBJ2-5; 7 bases match TRBD2. CDR3 length: 16 amino acids. After removal of 0 bases from V and 4 bases from J, the junction contained 9 bases not matched to a gene. Looked up from germline, CDR1 is SGDLS and CDR2 is YYNGEE. CDR3: CASSVDERGGRETQYF. CDR3 coding DNA: TGTGCCAGCAGCGTAGATGAGCGGGGAGGTCGAGAGACCCAGTACTTC.

This chain connects TRBV20-1 to TRBJ2-3; 9 bases map to TRBD2. The CDR3 has 15 residues. V gave up 1 base and J gave up 4 bases; unmatched junction bases: 6. Germline V gene sequence: CDR1 DFQATT, CDR2 SNEGSKA (reference sequence). The CDR3 reads CSARVSGSSSDTQYF. The CDR3 DNA reads TGCAGTGCTAGAGTTAGCGGGAGTTCTTCAGATACGCAGTATTTT.

The V call is TRBV5-1, the J call TRBJ2-7; 7 positions agree with TRBD1. V lost 3 bases, J lost 0 bases, and 9 bases stayed unmatched. This CDR3 is 16 amino acids long. CDR1 is SGHRS and CDR2 is YFSETQ in the germline V gene. The CDR3 reads CASSSRQGPTSYEQYF. In DNA, the CDR3 is TGCGCCAGCAGCTCCCGACAGGGCCCGACCTCCTACGAGCAGTACTTC.

The J gene is TRBJ2-1, the V gene TRBV4-2, with 12 bases identical to TRBD2. The CDR3 is 16 residues long. Losses at the gene ends were 4 bases for V and 5 bases for J; bases not matched to a gene: 6. In germline, CDR1 is LGHNA, CDR2 YNFKEQ. This CDR3 reads CASSPLAGGSDNEQFF. CDR3 sequence (DNA): TGTGCCAGCAGCCCACTAGCGGGAGGATCCGACAATGAGCAGTTCTTC.

This chain links TRBV20-1 with TRBJ2-1, with 8 bases aligning to TRBD2. CDR1 is DFQATT and CDR2 is SNEGSKA in the germline V gene (reference sequence). Trimming took 0 bases from V and 0 from J; bases not matched to a gene: 7. CDR3 length: 17 residues. DNA for the CDR3: TGCAGTGCTAGAGATCGCCAGCGGGGGATCTCCTACAATGAGCAGTTCTTC. This encodes CSARDRQRGISYNEQFF.

The CDR3 loop reads CASERDRDGYTF. In nucleotides, the CDR3 is TGTGCCAGCGAAAGGGACAGGGATGGCTACACCTTC. The V call is TRBV28, the J call TRBJ1-2, with 9 bases aligning to TRBD1. CDR3 length equals 12 residues. Germline CDR1 MDHEN, CDR2 SYDVKM. With 8 bases clipped from V and 6 bases from J, the junction kept 4 bases outside the gene matches.

The chain combines TRBV20-1 with TRBJ1-1; D ambiguous. The germline CDR1 and CDR2 sequences are DFQATT and SNEGSKA (reference sequence). CDR3 length: 12 amino acids. V shed 3 bases and J shed 2 bases, with 7 bases lying between them. The DNA of the CDR3 is TGCAGTGCTAGCCCCCATAACACTGAAGCTTTCTTT. This codes for CSASPHNTEAFF.

The chain uses TRBV4-3 and TRBJ2-1; 16 bases fit TRBD2. CDR1 and CDR2 (germline): LGHNA, YSLEER. V lost 0 bases to trimming and J lost 12 bases; unmatched junction nucleotides: 8. The CDR3 sequence is 17 residues long. CDR3 coding DNA: TGCGCCAGCAGCCAAGATCAGGGGACTAGCGGGAGGGCCAGGCAGTTCTTC. This gives the protein CASSQDQGTSGRARQFF.

The V call is TRBV13, the J call TRBJ2-5; D is ambiguous. V was pared by 5 bases and J by 3 bases, with 13 bases between. The length of the CDR3 is 14 residues. From germline, CDR1 is PRHDT and CDR2 FYEKMQ (reference sequence). CDR3 coding DNA: TGTGCCAGCAGCCCCCGCGGTGGGGAAGAGACCCAGTACTTC. It yields the protein CASSPRGGEETQYF.

The chain uses TRBV5-4 and TRBJ2-7, with D perhaps TRBD2 (6 bases). The V end lost 2 bases, the J end lost 7 bases, and 13 bases lay between the germline ends. The V gene's germline CDR1 is SGHNT and CDR2 YYREEE (reference sequence). This CDR3 contains 13 residues. CDR3 sequence (DNA): TGTGCCAGCAGCTTCGGGGTCGGAGGGGAGCAGTACTTC. Its protein product is CASSFGVGGEQYF.

The V gene is TRBV7-9, the J gene TRBJ1-4; D unresolved. Trimming took off 3 bases at V and 4 bases at J, with 12 bases between the two ends. The germline V gene encodes CDR1 SEHNR and CDR2 FQNEAQ (reference sequence). CDR3 length: 15 residues. The CDR3 DNA reads as TGTGCCAGCAGCTTCCCCGGGCCAGATAATGAAAAACTGTTTTTT. Translating gives CASSFPGPDNEKLFF.

The rearrangement uses TRBV7-8 and TRBJ2-5; possibly TRBD1 for D (6 bases). V was trimmed by 0 bases and J by 0 bases, leaving 11 bases between them. Germline assignment: CDR1 SGHVS and CDR2 FQNEAQ. The CDR3 contains 16 residues. CDR3 amino acids: CASSLAVWGHQETQYF. In DNA, the CDR3 is TGTGCCAGCAGCTTAGCGGTGTGGGGGCACCAAGAGACCCAGTACTTC.

The rearrangement uses TRBV7-3 and TRBJ2-7, with D perhaps TRBD1 (5 bases). The CDR3 extends over 13 amino acids. Germline V lookup: CDR1 SGHTA, CDR2 FQGTGA. V was cut by 5 bases and J by 6 bases, with 14 bases left in between. The CDR3 spells CASSPDRPSEQYF. The CDR3 coding sequence is TGTGCCAGCAGCCCTGACAGACCGTCCGAGCAGTACTTC. Using reference TRBV7-3 and TRBJ2-7 for the parts outside the CDR3, the full variable domain is GAGVSQTPSNKVTEKGKYVELRCDPISGHTALYWYRQSLGQGPEFLIYFQGTGAADDSGLPNDRFFAVRPEGSVSTLKIQRTERGDSAVYLCASSPDRPSEQYFGPGTRLTVT.

J is TRBJ2-7 and V is TRBV4-1; D uncertain. V lost 0 bases to trimming and J lost 2 bases, with 23 bases between them. CDR1 and CDR2 from the germline V gene are MGHRA and YSYEKL. The CDR3 is made up of 19 amino acids. This chain's CDR3 is CASSQEGGPLGKMAYEQYF. CDR3 DNA sequence: TGCGCCAGCAGCCAAGAAGGCGGTCCACTCGGAAAAATGGCCTACGAGCAGTACTTC.

This chain connects TRBV29-1 to TRBJ2-5; 9 positions match TRBD2. V lost 2 bases, J lost 3 bases, and 7 bases stayed unmatched. The CDR3 has 15 residues. CDR1 SQVTM and CDR2 ANQGSEA come from the germline V gene. The CDR3 loop is CSVELAGSIEETQYF. CDR3 sequence (DNA): TGCAGCGTTGAACTAGCGGGGAGCATCGAAGAGACCCAGTACTTC.

V is TRBV5-6 and J is TRBJ2-7; unclear D gene. Trimming stripped 5 bases from V and 7 bases from J, with 13 bases between. The CDR3 loop spans 12 amino acids. Germline CDR1 and CDR2: SGHDT and YYEEEE. CDR3 protein: CASSLLVGEQYF. The CDR3 DNA sequence: TGTGCCAGCAGTTTGCTTGTGGGGGAGCAGTACTTC.

This clonotype was seen just once. V and J are TRBV5-6 and TRBJ1-5, with 8 bases matching TRBD1. Germline assignment: CDR1 SGHDT and CDR2 YYEEEE. J lost 3 bases, V lost 4 bases, and 9 bases had no gene match. This CDR3 region has 16 residues. The CDR3 nucleotides read TGTGCCAGCAGCCGGGGACAGGTTGAATTCAATCAGCCCCAGCATTTT. Translating it yields CASSRGQVEFNQPQHF.

The DNA for the CDR3 is TGTGCCAGCAGCTGGGGGGTGGCGGGGTCTAGCACAGATACGCAGTATTTT. Its translation: CASSWGVAGSSTDTQYF. The rearrangement links TRBV7-9 to TRBJ2-3; a possible D gene is TRBD2 (6 bases). Germline V CDR1 and CDR2: SEHNR, FQNEAQ (reference sequence). V lost 4 bases and J lost 0, with 17 bases in between. The CDR3 loop spans 17 amino acids.

This chain links TRBV4-3 with TRBJ2-3; D not resolved. The CDR3 sequence is 14 residues long. Per the germline V gene, CDR1 is LGHNA and CDR2 is YSLEER. V was cut by 1 base and J by 8 bases, with 13 bases left in between. The CDR3 spells CASSQALTPRTQYF. CDR3 nucleotides: TGCGCCAGCAGCCAAGCGCTAACCCCGCGTACGCAGTATTTT.

The rearrangement links TRBV27 to TRBJ2-3, with 8 positions matching TRBD2. The V gene end was trimmed by 6 bases and the J gene end by 5 bases; junction bases not matched to a gene: 13. This CDR3 spans 16 amino acids. Germline V gene data show CDR1 as MNHEY and CDR2 as SMNVEV (reference sequence). CDR3: CASSQGPAGVEDTQYF. The CDR3 region has the DNA TGTGCCAGCAGCCAAGGCCCAGCGGGAGTGGAAGATACGCAGTATTTT.

The CDR3 sequence is CASSELGQNEKLFF. For the CDR3, the DNA is TGTGCCAGCAGTGAGTTAGGGCAGAATGAAAAACTGTTTTTT. This chain links TRBV25-1 with TRBJ1-4; D is uncertain. The CDR3 runs 14 residues. The germline V and J ends were trimmed by 3 bases and 5 bases, with 10 bases remaining between them. Germline CDR1 reads MGHDK; CDR2 reads SYGVNS.

V usage is TRBV20-1 and J usage is TRBJ2-1; 10 nucleotides align to TRBD2. The CDR3 is made up of 17 amino acids. Germline CDR1 DFQATT, CDR2 SNEGSKA (reference sequence). The trim removed 0 bases at V and 6 bases at J, leaving 11 bases unmatched. The chain's CDR3 is CSARDLSGRARLNEQFF. The CDR3 nucleotides read TGCAGTGCTAGAGATCTGAGCGGGAGGGCCCGCCTCAATGAGCAGTTCTTC.